The clone carrying this TCR beta chain was seen a few times. Its antigen is still unknown. Template switching with 5'RACE generated the TCR cDNA and added a universal primer site and UMIs. Each CDR3 protein gets one entry after TCRdb re-called the 5' RACE reads with MiXCR. The repertoire includes under 150,000 distinct CDR3 sequences, approximately 7.7% of them detected once, and approximately 0.78% sits in the top ten. V shed 3 bases, J shed 5 bases, and the junction held 3 bases outside the gene matches. The germline V gene encodes CDR1 SGHAT and CDR2 FQNNGV. This CDR3 has 13 residues. These data originate in a study of T cells after yellow fever vaccination. Study background: Any fraction with a low cell number was prepared using SMART-Seq v4 Ultra Low Input.

Study conclusions and caveats: Clonotypes appearing in both CD4 and CD8 compartments existed, and their share was small. Most clones from primary vaccination were detected again post-booster (about 95% CD4, approximately 90% CD8).

The clonotype was recovered from a man younger than 40 who received the YFV17D yellow fever vaccine. The gene calls are TRBV11-2 and TRBJ2-7; 8 nucleotides line up with TRBD1. Material: CD4+ T cells sorted from PBMCs, obtained 5 days after the yellow fever booster vaccination. Here the CDR3 reads CASSLTGDNEQYF. For the CDR3, the DNA is TGTGCCAGCAGCTTGACAGGGGATAACGAGCAGTACTTC. Combining the CDR3 with reference TRBV11-2 and TRBJ2-7 gives the whole variable domain EAGVAQSPRYKIIEKRQSVAFWCNPISGHATLYWYQQILGQGPKLLIQFQNNGVVDDSQLPKDRFSAERLKGVDSTLKIQPAKLEDSAVYLCASSLTGDNEQYFGPGTRLTVT.